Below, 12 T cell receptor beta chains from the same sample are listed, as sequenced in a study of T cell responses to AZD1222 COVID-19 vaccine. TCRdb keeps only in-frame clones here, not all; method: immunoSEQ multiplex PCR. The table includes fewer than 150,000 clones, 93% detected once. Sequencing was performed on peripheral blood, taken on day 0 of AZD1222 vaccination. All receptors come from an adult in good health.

The CDR3 reads CASSLVVSGGLDSNQPQHF. CDR3 coding DNA: TGTGCCAGCAGCTTAGTTGTATCAGGTGGCCTGGACAGCAATCAGCCCCAGCATTTT. The chain links TRBV7-9 to TRBJ1-5; D ambiguous. CDR3 length: 19 amino acids. The V end was cut by 1 base, the J end by 1 base, with 20 bases between. The germline V gene has CDR1 SEHNR and CDR2 FQNEAQ (reference sequence).

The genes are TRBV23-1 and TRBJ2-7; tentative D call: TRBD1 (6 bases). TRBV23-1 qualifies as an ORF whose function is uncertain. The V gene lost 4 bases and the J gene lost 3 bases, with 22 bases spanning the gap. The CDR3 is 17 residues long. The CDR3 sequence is CASSRNGVNRDCYEQYF. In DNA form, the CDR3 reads TGCGCCAGCAGTCGAAATGGCGTAAACAGGGATTGCTACGAGCAGTACTTC.

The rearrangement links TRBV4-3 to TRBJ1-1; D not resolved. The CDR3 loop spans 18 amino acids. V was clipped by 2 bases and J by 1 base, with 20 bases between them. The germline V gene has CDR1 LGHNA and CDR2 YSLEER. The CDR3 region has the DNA TGCGCCAGCAGCCAACTGTCCCCAGGAGGCGGAGGGAACACTGAAGCTTTCTTT. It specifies CASSQLSPGGGGNTEAFF.

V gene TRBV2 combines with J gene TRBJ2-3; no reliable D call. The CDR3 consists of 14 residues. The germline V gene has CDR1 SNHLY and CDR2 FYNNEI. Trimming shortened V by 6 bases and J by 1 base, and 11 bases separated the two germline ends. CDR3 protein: CASRSRAGTDTQYF. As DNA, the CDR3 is TGTGCCAGCAGATCCCGGGCCGGCACAGATACGCAGTATTTT. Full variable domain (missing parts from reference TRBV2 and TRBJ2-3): EPEVTQTPSHQVTQMGQEVILRCVPISNHLYFYWYRQILGQKVEFLVSFYNNEISEKSEIFDDQFSVERPDGSNFTLKIRSTKLEDSAMYFCASRSRAGTDTQYFGPGTRLTVL.

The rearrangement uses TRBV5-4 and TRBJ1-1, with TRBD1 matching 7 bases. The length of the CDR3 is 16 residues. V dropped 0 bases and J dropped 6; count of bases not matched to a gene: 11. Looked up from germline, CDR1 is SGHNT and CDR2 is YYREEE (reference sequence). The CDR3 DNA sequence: TGTGCCAGCAGCTTGGGACAGGGCGTTGGAATCCCTGAAGCTTTCTTT. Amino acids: CASSLGQGVGIPEAFF.

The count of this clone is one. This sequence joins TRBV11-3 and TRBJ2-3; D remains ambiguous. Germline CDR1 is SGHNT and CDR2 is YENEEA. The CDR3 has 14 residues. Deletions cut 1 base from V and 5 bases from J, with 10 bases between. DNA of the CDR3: TGTGCCAGCAGCTTAGGACTCATGCAAGATACGCAGTATTTT. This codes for CASSLGLMQDTQYF.

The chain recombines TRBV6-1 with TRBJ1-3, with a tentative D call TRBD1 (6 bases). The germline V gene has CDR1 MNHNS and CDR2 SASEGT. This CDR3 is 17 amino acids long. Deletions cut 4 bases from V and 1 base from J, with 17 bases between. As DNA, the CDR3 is TGTGCCAGCAGTGGAGCCGGGACACCTAATTCTGGAAACACCATATATTTT. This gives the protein CASSGAGTPNSGNTIYF.

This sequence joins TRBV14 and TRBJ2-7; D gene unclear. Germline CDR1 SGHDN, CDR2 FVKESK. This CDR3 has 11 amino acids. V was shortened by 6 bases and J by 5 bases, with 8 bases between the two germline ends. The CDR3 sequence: CASSMTNEQYF. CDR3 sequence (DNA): TGTGCCAGCAGTATGACAAACGAGCAGTACTTC. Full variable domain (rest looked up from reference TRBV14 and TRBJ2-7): EAGVTQFPSHSVIEKGQTVTLRCDPISGHDNLYWYRRVMGKEIKFLLHFVKESKQDESGMPNNRFLAERTGGTYSTLKVQPAELEDSGVYFCASSMTNEQYFGPGTRLTVT.

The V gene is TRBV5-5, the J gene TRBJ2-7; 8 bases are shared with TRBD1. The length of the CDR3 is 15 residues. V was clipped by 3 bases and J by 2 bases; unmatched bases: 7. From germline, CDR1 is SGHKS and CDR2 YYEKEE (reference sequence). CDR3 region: CASSWDRTAAYEQYF. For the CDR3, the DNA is TGTGCCAGCAGCTGGGACAGGACGGCAGCCTACGAGCAGTACTTC. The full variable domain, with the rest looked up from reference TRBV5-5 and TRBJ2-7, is DAGVTQSPTHLIKTRGQQVTLRCSPISGHKSVSWYQQVLGQGPQFIFQYYEKEERGRGNFPDRFSARQFPNYSSELNVNALLLGDSALYLCASSWDRTAAYEQYFGPGTRLTVT.

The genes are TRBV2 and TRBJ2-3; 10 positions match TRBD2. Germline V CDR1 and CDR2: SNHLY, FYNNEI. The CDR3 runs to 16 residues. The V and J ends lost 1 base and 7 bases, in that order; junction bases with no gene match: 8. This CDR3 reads CASSEVTAGGLYTQYF. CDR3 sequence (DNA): TGTGCCAGCAGTGAAGTGACAGCGGGAGGGCTGTATACGCAGTATTTT. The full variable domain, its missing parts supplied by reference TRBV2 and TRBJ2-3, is EPEVTQTPSHQVTQMGQEVILRCVPISNHLYFYWYRQILGQKVEFLVSFYNNEISEKSEIFDDQFSVERPDGSNFTLKIRSTKLEDSAMYFCASSEVTAGGLYTQYFGPGTRLTVL.

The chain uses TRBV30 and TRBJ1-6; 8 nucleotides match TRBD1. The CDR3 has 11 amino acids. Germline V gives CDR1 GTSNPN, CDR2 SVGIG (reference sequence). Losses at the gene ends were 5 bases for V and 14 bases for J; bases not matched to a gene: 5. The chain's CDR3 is CAWGQGETLHF. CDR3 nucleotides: TGTGCCTGGGGACAGGGAGAGACCCTCCACTTT.

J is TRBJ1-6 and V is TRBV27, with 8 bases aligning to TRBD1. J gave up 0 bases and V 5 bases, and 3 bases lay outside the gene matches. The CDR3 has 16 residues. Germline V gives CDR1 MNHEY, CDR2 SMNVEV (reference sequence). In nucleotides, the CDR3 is TGTGCCAGCAGTGGAACAGGGGGCTCCTATAATTCACCCCTCCACTTT. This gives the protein CASSGTGGSYNSPLHF.